A selection of T cell receptor beta chains follows, all from one sample in a study of blood T cell repertoires in COVID-19. Clones were sequenced by immunoSEQ multiplex PCR, and TCRdb holds only the in-frame ones, with some missing. Here the sample spans some 490,000 clones, less than 90% being singletons. Sequencing was performed on PBMCs or T cells enriched from blood (not recorded which). The receptors here all came from a woman aged 55-75 years who had recovered from COVID-19. CDR3s include the opening cysteine and the closing phenylalanine or tryptophan. A D gene is named only where the DNA matches it firmly. A row's size may be missing; if present it is once, few, many or a size class.

v_call	j_call	d_call	clone_size	cdr3_length	cdr3_nt	cdr3_aa
TRBV18	TRBJ2-3	.	once	15	TGTGCCAGCTCACCCCGGGAAGGGCTTCCAGATACGCAGTATTTT	CASSPREGLPDTQYF
TRBV9	TRBJ2-3	TRBD2	.	16	TGTGCCAGCAGCGTAGTCTCGGGACTAGCGGCAGATACGCAGTATTTT	CASSVVSGLAADTQYF
TRBV9	TRBJ2-3	TRBD2	once	17	TGTGCCAGCAGCCTCCAGGGGAGTAGCGGGGGCACAGATACGCAGTATTTT	CASSLQGSSGGTDTQYF
TRBV19	TRBJ2-4	TRBD1	.	15	TGTGCCAGTAGGGAACAGGGGGCAGCCAAAAACATTCAGTACTTC	CASREQGAAKNIQYF
TRBV19	TRBJ1-2	.	.	17	TGTGCCAGTAGTACGGAGACAGAGCCCCGTCCTAACTATGGCTACACCTTC	CASSTETEPRPNYGYTF
TRBV7-9	TRBJ2-2	.	.	15	TGTGCCAGCAGCTTAATGGGGACACTCGCCGGGGAGCTGTTTTTT	CASSLMGTLAGELFF
TRBV19	TRBJ1-4	.	.	16	TGTGCCAGTAAGGTTACTCGGGGGGCTGCTAATGAAAAACTGTTTTTT	CASKVTRGAANEKLFF
TRBV6-5	TRBJ2-7	.	.	14	TGTGCCAGCAGTTACTTCGCGGACTCCGGGGAGCAGTACTTC	CASSYFADSGEQYF
TRBV7-9	TRBJ1-2	TRBD1	.	16	TGTGCCAGCAGCTTCTTAAGCCGGACAGGGAACTATGGCTACACCTTC	CASSFLSRTGNYGYTF
TRBV12-3/TRBV12-4	TRBJ1-5	.	.	13	TGTGCCAGCAGTTCTAACGCGGGGCAGCCCCAGCATTTT	CASSSNAGQPQHF
TRBV19	TRBJ2-2	.	.	16	TGTGCCAGCATACCCTACGGGACACCGAACACCGGGGAGCTGTTTTTT	CASIPYGTPNTGELFF
TRBV5-6	TRBJ1-5	.	.	16	TGTGCCAGCAGCTTGGCGGGGGTCGGCTACAATCAGCCCCAGCATTTT	CASSLAGVGYNQPQHF
TRBV10-3	TRBJ1-2	TRBD1	.	13	TGTGCCATCAGTGAGGAGCAGGGGGTTGGCTACACCTTC	CAISEEQGVGYTF
TRBV11-2	TRBJ2-1	.	.	13	TGTGCCAGCAGCTCCCTACTTCGCGATGAGCAGTTCTTC	CASSSLLRDEQFF
TRBV11-2	TRBJ2-3	TRBD2	.	17	TGTGCCAGCAGCTGGGATAGCGGGGGGGCTGGGACAGATACGCAGTATTTT	CASSWDSGGAGTDTQYF
TRBV3-1/TRBV3-2	TRBJ2-4	.	.	13	TGTGCCAGCAAGTCGGGGGGCGGGAACATTCAGTACTTC	CASKSGGGNIQYF
TRBV2	TRBJ1-5	.	.	15	TGTGCCAGCAGTGAAGGCACAGCTAGCAATCAGCCCCAGCATTTT	CASSEGTASNQPQHF
TRBV19	TRBJ1-1	.	.	15	TGTGCCAGTAGTATCACGGCAGGGACTAACACTGAAGCTTTCTTT	CASSITAGTNTEAFF
TRBV29-1	TRBJ1-1	.	.	14	TGCAGCGTTGAAGTGGGGACTGTGAACACTGAAGCTTTCTTT	CSVEVGTVNTEAFF
TRBV6-6	TRBJ2-7	TRBD1	.	15	TGTGCCAGCAGTTACTTGGGGCGACAGGGTGGGGAGCAGTACTTC	CASSYLGRQGGEQYF
TRBV19	TRBJ1-4	.	.	15	TGTGCCAGTAGTAAGTGGGGCAGGGGCTATGAAAAACTGTTTTTT	CASSKWGRGYEKLFF
TRBV24-1	TRBJ2-7	.	.	13	TGTGCCACCAGTGATTCCAGTATCTACGAGCAGTACTTC	CATSDSSIYEQYF
TRBV5-1	TRBJ1-4	TRBD1	few	15	TGCGCCAGCAGCACTTGGACAGGGGGCGGCGAAAAACTGTTTTTT	CASSTWTGGGEKLFF
TRBV3-1/TRBV3-2	TRBJ2-1	TRBD1	.	11	TGTGCCAGCAGCGCGGGACAGGGGGAAATCTTC	CASSAGQGEIF
TRBV5-1	TRBJ2-3	.	.	15	TGCGCCAGCAGCCCGAGGACAGCCAGCACAGATACGCAGTATTTT	CASSPRTASTDTQYF
TRBV6-5	TRBJ1-4	.	.	15	TGTGCCAGCAGGGGTGTGAGGCGTGACGTCGACAAACTGTTTTTT	CASRGVRRDVDKLFF
TRBV9	TRBJ2-2	.	.	12	TGTGCCAGCAGCGTTAGCACCGGGGAGCTGTTTTTT	CASSVSTGELFF
TRBV6-5	TRBJ1-6	TRBD1	.	13	TGTGCCAGCAGTCGACAGGGAAATTCACCCCTCCACTTT	CASSRQGNSPLHF
TRBV28	TRBJ1-3	.	once	14	TGTGCCAGCAGTTTTTCAGGGTCTGGAAACACCATATATTTT	CASSFSGSGNTIYF
TRBV5-1	TRBJ1-1	TRBD1	once	15	TGCGCCAGCAGCTTTAGGACAGGGGTGAACACTGAAGCTTTCTTT	CASSFRTGVNTEAFF
TRBV24-1	TRBJ1-5	.	.	13	TGTGCCACCAGGAAACAGGGTGTCCAGCCCCAGCATTTT	CATRKQGVQPQHF
TRBV6-2/TRBV6-3	TRBJ1-6	.	.	17	TGTGCCAGCAGTTCTACCGGGACACTCTCCTATAATTCACCCCTCCACTTT	CASSSTGTLSYNSPLHF
TRBV28	TRBJ1-1	TRBD1	.	13	TGTGCCAGCAAAGGACAGGGGGGCACTGAAGCTTTCTTT	CASKGQGGTEAFF
TRBV24-1	TRBJ2-2	.	.	12	TGTGCCACCAGTCAGAGGACCGGGGAGCTGTTTTTT	CATSQRTGELFF
TRBV7-9	TRBJ2-2	.	.	16	TGTGCCAGCAGCTTATTTGCGGGGACGCTCACCGGGGAGCTGTTTTTT	CASSLFAGTLTGELFF
TRBV2	TRBJ2-2	TRBD2	once	14	TGTGCCAGCACCACTAGCGGGGGCACCGGGGAGCTGTTTTTT	CASTTSGGTGELFF
TRBV2	TRBJ1-1	.	.	15	TGTGCCAGCAAGAACTCAGGGTCAGGGAACACTGAAGCTTTCTTT	CASKNSGSGNTEAFF
TRBV5-1	TRBJ1-1	.	.	15	TGCGCCAGCAGCTTCCACAGTAAGGTCGGTGGTGAAGCTTTCTTT	CASSFHSKVGGEAFF
TRBV29-1	TRBJ1-2	TRBD1	.	15	TGCAGCGTTGAAAGGGGGACAGGGGGCCTCTATGGCTACACCTTC	CSVERGTGGLYGYTF
TRBV7-2	TRBJ2-5	TRBD2	.	17	TGTGCCAGCAGCTTAGTGGTTAGCGGGGGCCGGAGGGAGACCCAGTACTTC	CASSLVVSGGRRETQYF
TRBV7-2	TRBJ2-4	.	once	14	TGTGCCAGCAGCTTAGATGCTAGCTTGAACATTCAGTACTTC	CASSLDASLNIQYF